This TCR beta chain emerged from a study of early T cells in non-severe SARS-CoV-2 infection. In germline, CDR1 is PRHDT, CDR2 FYEKMQ (reference sequence). V was trimmed by 5 bases and J by 5 bases, leaving 19 bases between them. The CDR3 is made up of 16 amino acids. Via MiXCR, TCRdb re-called the 5' RACE reads, giving one row per CDR3 protein. The profile shows under 45,000 distinct CDR3 sequences, about 5.3% of them singletons. In its sample, this clonotype was seen many times. The rearrangement links TRBV13 to TRBJ2-1, with D uncertain. The starting material was whole blood, obtained at baseline. The origin of this receptor is an adult who was a healthcare worker with PCR-confirmed SARS-CoV-2 infection or an uninfected control (not recorded which). The DNA of the CDR3 is TGTGCCAGCAGCCCCCCCTGGCCGAGCCACGACAATGAGCAGTTCTTC. This translates into CASSPPWPSHDNEQFF.